This paragraph reports one TCR beta chain. At one of its ends the junction is not consistent with the germline gene, which may arise from a read error. The CDR3 has 14 residues. Germline values: CDR1 SGHAT, CDR2 FQNNGV. Breast cancer patients provided tissue from their axillary draining lymph nodes. This record belongs to a study of breast tumors, draining lymph nodes, adjacent tissues. From the multiplex PCR reads, TCRdb called clonotypes with MiXCR, one entry per CDR3 protein. Among around 140,000 distinct CDR3 sequences listed, approximately 29% were seen once. This sequence was found in a female donor with breast cancer. Some clones in this sample may be carry-over from other donors' samples. The J gene is TRBJ1-2, the V gene TRBV11-2; 10 bases fit TRBD1. The sample was axillary lymph node tissue. CDR3: CASRLGGQGSGCTF. CDR3 DNA sequence: TGTGCCAGCAGGTTAGGGGGACAGGGGTCCGGCTGCACCTTC. Full variable domain (missing parts from reference TRBV11-2 and TRBJ1-2): EAGVAQSPRYKIIEKRQSVAFWCNPISGHATLYWYQQILGQGPKLLIQFQNNGVVDDSQLPKDRFSAERLKGVDSTLKIQPAKLEDSAVYLCASRLGGQGSGCTFGSGTRLTVV.